This T cell receptor beta chain was found in a study of human T cells and chemical hapten exposure. There are many counts of this clonotype. Sample time point: pre-sensitization, week 0. Regarding treatment: therapeutic diphenylcyclopropenone sensitization with weekly scalp DPC. MiXCR, run by TCRdb on the RACE reads, gives a single entry per CDR3 protein. The repertoire holds tens of thousands of distinct CDR3 sequences, approximately 6.7% seen once, with more than 1.5% in the top ten. The sample was whole blood, taken in connection with sensitization to the hapten diphenylcyclopropenone (DPC). This receptor was obtained from a woman under 40 with alopecia areata. Some clones in this sample may be carry-over from other donors' samples.

As DNA, the CDR3 is TGTGCCAGCAGCCAAGAAGGGACAGGAGGCTACGAGCAGTACTTC. Its protein is CASSQEGTGGYEQYF. The chain has TRBV3-1 and TRBJ2-7; 8 positions agree with TRBD1. CDR3 length equals 15 residues. Germline V CDR1 and CDR2: LGHDT, YNNKEL (reference sequence). The junction had 4 bases not matched to a gene; V was cut back by 0 bases and J by 3 bases.